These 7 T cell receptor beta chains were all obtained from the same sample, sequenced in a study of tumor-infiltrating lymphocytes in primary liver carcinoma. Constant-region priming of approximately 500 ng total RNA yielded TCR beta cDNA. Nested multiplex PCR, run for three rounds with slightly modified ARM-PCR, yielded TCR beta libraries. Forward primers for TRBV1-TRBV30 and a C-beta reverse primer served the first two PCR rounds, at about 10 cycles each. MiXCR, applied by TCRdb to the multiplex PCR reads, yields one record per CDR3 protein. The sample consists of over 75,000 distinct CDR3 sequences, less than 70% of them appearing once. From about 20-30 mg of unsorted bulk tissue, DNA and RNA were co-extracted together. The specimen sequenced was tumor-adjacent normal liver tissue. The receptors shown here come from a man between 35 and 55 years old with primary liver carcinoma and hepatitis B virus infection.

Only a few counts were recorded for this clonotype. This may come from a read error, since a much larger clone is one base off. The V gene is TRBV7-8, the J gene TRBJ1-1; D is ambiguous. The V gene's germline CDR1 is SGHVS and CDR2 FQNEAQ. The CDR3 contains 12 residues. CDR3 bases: TGTGCCAGCAGCTTAGCCCGGACTGAAGCTCTCTTT. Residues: CASSLARTEALF.

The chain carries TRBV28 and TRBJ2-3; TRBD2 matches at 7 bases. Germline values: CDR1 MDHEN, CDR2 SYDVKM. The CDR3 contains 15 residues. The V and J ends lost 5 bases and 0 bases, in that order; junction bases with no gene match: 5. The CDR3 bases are TGTGCCAGCAGTCCCGGGGAGGGGAGCACAGATACGCAGTATTTT. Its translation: CASSPGEGSTDTQYF.

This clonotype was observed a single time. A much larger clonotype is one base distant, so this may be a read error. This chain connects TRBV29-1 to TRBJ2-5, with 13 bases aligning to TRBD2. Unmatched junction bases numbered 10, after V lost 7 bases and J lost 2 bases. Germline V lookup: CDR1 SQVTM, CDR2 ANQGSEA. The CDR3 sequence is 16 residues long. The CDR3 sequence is CSAPDTSGRGQETQYF. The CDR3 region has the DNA TGCAGCGCTCCGGATACTAGCGGGAGGGGTCAAGAGACCCAGTACTTC.

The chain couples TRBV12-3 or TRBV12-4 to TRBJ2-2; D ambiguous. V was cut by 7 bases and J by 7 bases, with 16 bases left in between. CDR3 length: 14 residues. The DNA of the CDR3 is TGTGCCAGCAATTTCCGGGTTTTGAGCGGGGAGCTGTTTTTT. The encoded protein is CASNFRVLSGELFF.

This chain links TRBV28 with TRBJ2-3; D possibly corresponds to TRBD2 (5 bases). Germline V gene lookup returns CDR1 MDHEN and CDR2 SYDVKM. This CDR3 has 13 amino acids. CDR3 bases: TGTTCTCCTATCGGGGTGGGTGCAGATACGCAGTATTTT. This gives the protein CSPIGVGADTQYF.

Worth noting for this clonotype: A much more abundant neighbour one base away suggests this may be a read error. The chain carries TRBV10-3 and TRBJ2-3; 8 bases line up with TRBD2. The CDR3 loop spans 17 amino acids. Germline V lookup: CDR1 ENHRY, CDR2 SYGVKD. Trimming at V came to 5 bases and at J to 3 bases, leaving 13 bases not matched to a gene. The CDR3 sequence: CAISQTGAGEGTDTQYF. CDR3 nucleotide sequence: TGTGCCATCAGTCAAACAGGAGCGGGAGAAGGGACAGATACGCAGTATTTT.

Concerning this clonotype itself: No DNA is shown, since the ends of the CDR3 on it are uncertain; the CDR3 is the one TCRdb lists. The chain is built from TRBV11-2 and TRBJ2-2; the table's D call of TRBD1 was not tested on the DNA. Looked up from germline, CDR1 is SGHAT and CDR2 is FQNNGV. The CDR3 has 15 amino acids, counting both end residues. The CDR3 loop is CDSTLVGRGAGEPFF.